The clone carrying this T cell receptor (beta chain) was counted a single time. The data derive from a study of regulatory T cells in long-lasting Graves disease. To make TCR beta libraries, researchers used iRepertoire HTBI primers and Arm-PCR of CDR3 regions. From the multiplex PCR reads, TCRdb called clonotypes with MiXCR, one entry per CDR3 protein. The table has 450,000 to 700,000 distinct CDR3 sequences, 13% seen once; the top ten hold roughly a tenth. The CDR3 runs 15 residues. Trimming removed 6 bases from V and 1 base from J; junction bases left unmatched: 6. Looked up from germline, CDR1 is MNHEY and CDR2 is SMNVEV (reference sequence). Time point of the sample: newly diagnosed GD, antithyroid drugs for less than 3 months. From RNA extracted from PBMCs, the TCR library was made. Another study also made use of these data, one on T cells in Graves' hyperthyroidism and ophthalmopathy. That study reports: Initially, a first-round RT-PCR of the TCR CDR3 employed the HTBI primer set.

The chain links TRBV27 to TRBJ2-5; TRBD2 aligns across 9 bases. Sequences were derived from peripheral blood mononuclear cells (PBMCs), sampled at new diagnosis, from a patient treated with antithyroid drugs. The TCR sequence derives from a man younger than 40 with Graves disease. The CDR3 loop reads CASRLAGPSQETQYF. As DNA, the CDR3 is TGTGCCAGCAGGCTAGCGGGACCGAGCCAAGAGACCCAGTACTTC.